These T cell receptor beta chains were read from a single sample in a study of blood T cell repertoires in COVID-19. TCRdb keeps only in-frame clones here, not all; method: immunoSEQ multiplex PCR. The table includes roughly 150,000 clones, roughly 80% detected once. Sequenced material: peripheral blood. These receptors were collected from a woman aged 80 or over with acute or convalescent COVID-19. Each CDR3 is given with its conserved first and last residue. D genes are given only for firm matches. Clone sizes are given selectively: once, few, many, or a class where the clone is expanded.

NA TRBJ2-1 NA TRBV20-1 CSASFSGRLNEQFF TGCAGTGCTAGTTTTAGCGGTAGGTTGAATGAGCAGTTCTTC
NA TRBJ2-1 TRBD2 TRBV18 CASSQGLAGVGTYNEQFF TGTGCCAGCTCCCAGGGACTAGCGGGAGTCGGGACTTACAATGAGCAGTTCTTC
NA TRBJ2-7 NA TRBV9 CASSVNVADEQYF TGTGCCAGCAGCGTAAATGTAGCGGACGAGCAGTACTTC
few TRBJ1-5 NA TRBV28 CASNQGDQPQHF TGTGCCAGCAACCAGGGTGATCAGCCCCAGCATTTT
NA TRBJ1-2 NA TRBV4-2 CASSQDLRQTAYTF TGTGCCAGCAGCCAAGATCTGCGACAAACTGCGTACACCTTC
few TRBJ1-6 TRBD1 TRBV7-9 CASSLLGQGTSPLHF TGTGCCAGCAGTTTATTGGGACAGGGAACTTCACCCCTCCACTTT
NA TRBJ1-5 TRBD1 TRBV2 CASSRDRYSNQPQHF TGTGCCAGCAGTAGGGACAGATATAGCAATCAGCCCCAGCATTTT
few TRBJ1-1 NA TRBV9 CASSVSDRSGEAFF TGTGCCAGCAGCGTATCCGACAGGAGTGGTGAAGCTTTCTTT
NA TRBJ2-1 TRBD2 TRBV24-1 CATSDPGLAVSSYNEQFF TGTGCCACCAGTGATCCGGGACTAGCGGTTAGCTCCTACAATGAGCAGTTCTTC
few TRBJ1-5 NA TRBV27 CASSKLGASQPQHF TGTGCCAGCAGTAAGCTGGGGGCGAGTCAGCCCCAGCATTTT
NA TRBJ2-5 NA TRBV28 CASRVGGLLQETQYF TGTGCCAGCAGGGTAGGCGGACTACTCCAAGAGACCCAGTACTTC
NA TRBJ1-4 NA TRBV28 CASSFGQHEKLFF TGTGCCAGCAGTTTTGGACAGCATGAAAAACTGTTTTTT
few TRBJ2-1 TRBD2 TRBV27 CASRPLGLAGNNEQFF TGTGCCAGCAGACCCCTGGGACTAGCGGGAAACAATGAGCAGTTCTTC
NA TRBJ2-1 TRBD1 TRBV5-1 CASSLGDRVSNEQFF TGCGCCAGCAGCTTGGGGGACAGGGTATCAAATGAGCAGTTCTTC
NA TRBJ1-6 NA TRBV7-3 CASSSGDPINSPLHF TGTGCCAGCAGCTCCGGAGACCCAATTAATTCACCCCTCCACTTT
few TRBJ2-3 TRBD2 TRBV5-6 CASSGEGVTDTQYF TGTGCCAGCAGTGGGGAGGGAGTGACAGATACGCAGTATTTT
NA TRBJ2-2 NA TRBV6-6 CASSSGTSINTGELFF TGTGCCAGCAGCTCCGGGACATCGATCAACACCGGGGAGCTGTTTTTT
NA TRBJ2-2 NA TRBV12-3/TRBV12-4 CASSLQGFGELFF TGTGCCAGCAGCCTACAGGGTTTCGGGGAGCTGTTTTTT
NA TRBJ2-7 TRBD2 TRBV23-1 CASSQSGLAGGGYEQYF TGCGCCAGCAGTCAATCGGGTCTAGCTGGGGGGGGGTACGAGCAGTACTTC
NA TRBJ1-5 NA TRBV25-1 CASSKAGIQPQHF TGTGCCAGCAGCAAGGCGGGAATTCAGCCCCAGCATTTT
NA TRBJ2-1 NA TRBV5-1 CASSLAPRNEQFF TGCGCCAGCAGCTTGGCTCCCCGCAATGAGCAGTTCTTC
NA TRBJ2-7 NA TRBV6-6 CASSPALRLSSYEQYF TGTGCCAGCAGCCCCGCTCTGCGCCTTAGCTCCTACGAGCAGTACTTC
NA TRBJ2-2 TRBD1 TRBV9 CASSVTGASAGELFF TGTGCCAGCAGCGTGACAGGGGCTTCCGCCGGGGAGCTGTTTTTT
once TRBJ2-2 TRBD1 TRBV5-1 CASGQGAPNTGELFF TGCGCCAGCGGACAGGGGGCGCCCAACACCGGGGAGCTGTTTTTT
NA TRBJ1-6 NA TRBV5-5 CASSSRGGYNSPLHF TGTGCCAGCAGCTCCCGGGGGGGCTATAATTCACCCCTCCACTTT
NA TRBJ2-7 TRBD1 TRBV5-1 CASSSGQGSYEQYF TGCGCCAGCAGCTCAGGACAGGGCTCCTACGAGCAGTACTTC
few TRBJ1-1 NA TRBV5-1 CASSLGHSNTEAFF TGCGCCAGCAGCTTAGGACACTCGAACACTGAAGCTTTCTTT
NA TRBJ1-2 NA TRBV4-1 CASSQDGSRGNYGYTF TGCGCCAGCAGCCAAGATGGGTCCCGAGGGAACTATGGCTACACCTTC
NA TRBJ2-3 TRBD1 TRBV5-1 CASSRGQGAGSDTQYF TGCGCCAGCAGCCGGGGACAGGGGGCTGGATCAGATACGCAGTATTTT
NA TRBJ2-3 TRBD1 TRBV18 CASSPDRGWTDTQYF TGTGCCAGCTCACCGGACAGGGGGTGGACAGATACGCAGTATTTT
few TRBJ2-7 TRBD1 TRBV18 CASSPNPGQGTSSYEQYF TGTGCCAGCTCACCGAACCCGGGACAGGGGACGAGCTCCTACGAGCAGTACTTC
few TRBJ2-5 NA TRBV6-1 CASSEARSVLQETQYF TGTGCCAGCAGTGAAGCGCGTTCCGTCCTCCAAGAGACCCAGTACTTC
NA TRBJ1-3 NA TRBV7-2 CASSLVESGNTIYF TGTGCCAGCAGCTTAGTAGAATCTGGAAACACCATATATTTT
NA TRBJ1-1 NA TRBV18 CASSPPSQMNTEAFF TGTGCCAGCTCACCACCGTCCCAAATGAACACTGAAGCTTTCTTT
NA TRBJ2-2 TRBD1 TRBV13 CASSLSTGSGELFF TGTGCCAGCAGCTTATCGACAGGGTCCGGGGAGCTGTTTTTT
NA TRBJ1-6 NA TRBV27 CASSFSPNSPLHF TGTGCCAGCAGTTTTAGCCCCAATTCACCCCTCCACTTT
NA TRBJ1-2 TRBD1 TRBV4-1 CASSQDGSQGARGYTF TGCGCCAGCAGCCAAGATGGCTCCCAGGGGGCGCGTGGCTACACCTTC
NA TRBJ1-2 NA TRBV2 CASSGGVLLGYTF TGTGCCAGCAGTGGGGGGGTGCTTCTTGGCTACACCTTC
NA TRBJ2-2 NA TRBV19 CASSMARRGPNTGELFF TGTGCCAGTAGTATGGCGAGGCGGGGTCCGAACACCGGGGAGCTGTTTTTT
NA TRBJ2-3 TRBD2 TRBV5-1 CASSPGLAGTDTQYF TGCGCCAGCAGCCCCGGACTAGCGGGAACAGATACGCAGTATTTT
few TRBJ1-3 NA TRBV7-8 CASMEGGLRNTIYF TGTGCCAGCATGGAGGGCGGGCTGAGAAACACCATATATTTT
NA TRBJ2-7 NA TRBV6-5 CASSFDRRSYEQYF TGTGCCAGCAGTTTTGACAGGCGTTCCTACGAGCAGTACTTC
once TRBJ2-7 TRBD2 TRBV3-1/TRBV3-2 CASSQAWTSGYEQYF TGTGCCAGCAGCCAAGCCTGGACTAGCGGCTACGAGCAGTACTTC
NA TRBJ1-3 NA TRBV21-1 CASSKLCGSGNTIYF TGTGCCAGCAGCAAATTGTGCGGCTCTGGAAACACCATATATTTT
NA TRBJ1-6 NA TRBV2 CASGGGSYNSPLHF TGTGCCAGCGGGGGGGGCTCCTATAATTCACCCCTCCACTTT
NA TRBJ1-2 TRBD1 TRBV9 CASSVGQGTYGYTF TGTGCCAGCAGCGTCGGACAGGGGACCTATGGCTACACCTTC
NA TRBJ1-3 TRBD1 TRBV3-1/TRBV3-2 CASSPRDRGSGNTIYF TGTGCCAGCAGCCCCCGGGACAGGGGATCCGGAAACACCATATATTTT
NA TRBJ1-1 NA TRBV7-9 CASSHGGMRARTTEAFF TGTGCCAGCAGCCACGGGGGGATGAGGGCCCGGACCACTGAAGCTTTCTTT
NA TRBJ1-2 TRBD1 TRBV19 CASSTFSGTGGSGYTF TGTGCCAGTAGTACCTTTTCCGGGACAGGGGGCTCTGGCTACACCTTC
NA TRBJ1-1 NA TRBV28 CASRAGGTNTEAFF TGTGCCAGCAGGGCCGGGGGTACCAACACTGAAGCTTTCTTT